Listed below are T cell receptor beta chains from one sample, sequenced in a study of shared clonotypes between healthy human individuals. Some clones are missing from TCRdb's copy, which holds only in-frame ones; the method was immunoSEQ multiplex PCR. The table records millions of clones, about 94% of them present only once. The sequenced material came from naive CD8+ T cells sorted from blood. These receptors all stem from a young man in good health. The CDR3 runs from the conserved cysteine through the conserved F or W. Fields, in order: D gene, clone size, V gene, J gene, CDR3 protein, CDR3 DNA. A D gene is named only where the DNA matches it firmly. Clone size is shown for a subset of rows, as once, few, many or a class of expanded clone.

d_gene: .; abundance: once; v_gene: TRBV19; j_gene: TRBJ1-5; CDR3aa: CASSIDRVDQPQHF; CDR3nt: TGTGCCAGTAGTATAGACAGGGTCGACCAGCCCCAGCATTTT
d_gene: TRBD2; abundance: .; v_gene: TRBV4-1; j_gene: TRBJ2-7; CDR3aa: CASSQSAGGEGYEQYF; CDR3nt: TGCGCCAGCAGCCAGAGTGCGGGGGGCGAAGGCTACGAGCAGTACTTC
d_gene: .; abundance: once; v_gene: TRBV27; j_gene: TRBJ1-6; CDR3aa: CASSLSSYNSPLHF; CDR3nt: TGTGCCAGCAGTCTTAGCTCCTATAATTCACCCCTCCACTTT
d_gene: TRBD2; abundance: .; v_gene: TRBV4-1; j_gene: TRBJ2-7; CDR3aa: CASSPLAGGSYEQYF; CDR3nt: TGCGCCAGCAGCCCACTAGCGGGAGGCTCCTACGAGCAGTACTTC
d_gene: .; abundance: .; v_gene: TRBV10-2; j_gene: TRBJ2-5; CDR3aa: CASSEMETQYF; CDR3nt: TGCGCCAGCAGTGAGATGGAGACCCAGTACTTC
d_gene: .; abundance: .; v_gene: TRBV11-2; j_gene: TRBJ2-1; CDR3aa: CASSSTNEQFF; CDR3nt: TGTGCCAGCAGCTCCACTAATGAGCAGTTCTTC
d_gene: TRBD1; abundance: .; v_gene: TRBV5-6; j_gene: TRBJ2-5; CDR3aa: CASSQTGEETQYF; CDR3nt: TGTGCCAGCAGCCAAACAGGGGAAGAGACCCAGTACTTC
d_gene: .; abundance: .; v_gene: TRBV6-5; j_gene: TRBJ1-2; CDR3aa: CASSYAVGYGYTF; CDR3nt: TGTGCCAGCAGTTACGCAGTGGGCTATGGCTACACCTTC
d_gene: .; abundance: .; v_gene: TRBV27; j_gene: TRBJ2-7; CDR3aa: CASSWRPSYEQYF; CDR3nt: TGTGCCAGCAGTTGGCGGCCCTCCTACGAGCAGTACTTC
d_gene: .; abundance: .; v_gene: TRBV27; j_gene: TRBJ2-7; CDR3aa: CATGGSFYEQYF; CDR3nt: TGTGCCACAGGGGGGTCCTTCTACGAGCAGTACTTC
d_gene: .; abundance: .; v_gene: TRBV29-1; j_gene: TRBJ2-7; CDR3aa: CSVGEYEQYF; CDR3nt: TGCAGCGTTGGGGAGTACGAGCAGTACTTC
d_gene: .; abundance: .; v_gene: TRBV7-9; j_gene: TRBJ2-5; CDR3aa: CASSLGEHRALEAQYF; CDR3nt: TGTGCCAGCAGCTTAGGGGAGCACAGGGCCTTAGAGGCCCAGTACTTC
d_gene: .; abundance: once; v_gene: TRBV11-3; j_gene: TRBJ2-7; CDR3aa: CASNAPFRHRQTYEQYF; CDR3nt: TGTGCCAGCAACGCACCTTTCCGGCACAGGCAAACCTACGAGCAGTACTTC
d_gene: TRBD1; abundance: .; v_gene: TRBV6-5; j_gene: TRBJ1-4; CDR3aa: CASSSGGGNEKLFF; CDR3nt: TGTGCCAGCAGTTCAGGGGGCGGGAATGAAAAACTGTTTTTT
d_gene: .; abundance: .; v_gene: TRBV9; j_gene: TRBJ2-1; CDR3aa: CASSVDEPNEQFF; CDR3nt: TGTGCCAGCAGCGTAGACGAGCCCAATGAGCAGTTCTTC
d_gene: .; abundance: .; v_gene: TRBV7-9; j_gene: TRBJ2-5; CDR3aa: CASSLGGMETQYF; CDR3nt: TGTGCCAGCAGCCTCGGGGGTATGGAGACCCAGTACTTC
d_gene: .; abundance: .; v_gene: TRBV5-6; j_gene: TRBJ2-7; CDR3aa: CASTRQGDEQYF; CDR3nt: TGTGCCAGCACCCGCCAGGGAGACGAGCAGTACTTC
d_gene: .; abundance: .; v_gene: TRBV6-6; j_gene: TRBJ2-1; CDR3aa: CASSLDYNEQFF; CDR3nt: TGTGCCAGCAGTCTGGACTACAATGAGCAGTTCTTC
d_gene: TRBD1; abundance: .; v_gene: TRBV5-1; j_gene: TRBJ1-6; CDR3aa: CASSDPIDRGHNSPLHF; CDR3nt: TGCGCCAGCAGCGATCCAATCGACAGGGGACATAATTCACCCCTCCACTTT
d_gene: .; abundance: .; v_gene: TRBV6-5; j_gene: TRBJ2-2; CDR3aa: CASSYSAGNTGELFF; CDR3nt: TGTGCCAGCAGTTACTCAGCAGGGAACACCGGGGAGCTGTTTTTT
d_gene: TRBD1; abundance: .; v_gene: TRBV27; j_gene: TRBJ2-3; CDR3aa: CASSVQPTGGDSTDTQYF; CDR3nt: TGTGCCAGCAGTGTGCAACCTACAGGGGGAGACTCAACAGATACGCAGTATTTT
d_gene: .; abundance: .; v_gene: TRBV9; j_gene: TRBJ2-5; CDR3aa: CASSAADMSQETQYF; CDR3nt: TGTGCCAGCAGCGCGGCGGACATGTCACAAGAGACCCAGTACTTC
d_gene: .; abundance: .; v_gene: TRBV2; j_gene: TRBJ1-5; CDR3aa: CASSDGWGGHGNQPQHF; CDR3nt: TGTGCCAGCAGCGACGGCTGGGGGGGACATGGCAATCAGCCCCAGCATTTT
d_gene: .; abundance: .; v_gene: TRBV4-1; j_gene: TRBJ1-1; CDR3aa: CASNSGLTEAFF; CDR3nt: TGCGCCAGCAACTCAGGGCTCACTGAAGCTTTCTTT
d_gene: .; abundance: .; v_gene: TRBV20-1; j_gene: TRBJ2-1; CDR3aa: CSARLENEQFF; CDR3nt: TGCAGTGCTAGACTCGAGAATGAGCAGTTCTTC
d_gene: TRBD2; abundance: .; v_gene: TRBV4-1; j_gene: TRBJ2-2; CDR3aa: CASSQDGKGGPGSNTGELFF; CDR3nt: TGCGCCAGCAGCCAAGATGGGAAGGGAGGGCCAGGGTCGAACACCGGGGAGCTGTTTTTT
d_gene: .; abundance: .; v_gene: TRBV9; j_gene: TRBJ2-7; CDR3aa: CASSVGQTTYEQYF; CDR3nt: TGTGCCAGCAGCGTAGGGCAGACCACCTACGAGCAGTACTTC
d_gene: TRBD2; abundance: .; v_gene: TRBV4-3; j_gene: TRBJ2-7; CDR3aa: CASSQDNGGEAYEQYF; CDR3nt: TGCGCCAGCAGCCAAGATAATGGGGGGGAAGCCTACGAGCAGTACTTC
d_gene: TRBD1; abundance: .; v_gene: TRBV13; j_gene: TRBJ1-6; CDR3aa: CASSLGQGAYSPLHF; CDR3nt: TGTGCCAGCAGCTTAGGACAGGGGGCATATTCACCCCTCCACTTT
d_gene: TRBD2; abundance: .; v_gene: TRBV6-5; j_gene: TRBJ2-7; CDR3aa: CASSYSTSGSYEQYF; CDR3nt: TGTGCCAGCAGTTACTCTACTAGCGGGAGCTACGAGCAGTACTTC
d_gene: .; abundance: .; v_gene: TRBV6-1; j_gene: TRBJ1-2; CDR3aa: CASSEGGWGYGYTF; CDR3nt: TGTGCCAGCAGTGAAGGGGGTTGGGGCTATGGCTACACCTTC
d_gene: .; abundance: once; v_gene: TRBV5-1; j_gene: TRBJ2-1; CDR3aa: CASSLVEGWDEQFF; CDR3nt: TGCGCCAGCAGCTTGGTCGAGGGATGGGATGAGCAGTTCTTC
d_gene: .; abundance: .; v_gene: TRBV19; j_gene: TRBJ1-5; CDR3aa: CASRKTGLGQPQHF; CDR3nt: TGTGCCAGTAGGAAAACAGGGTTGGGTCAGCCCCAGCATTTT
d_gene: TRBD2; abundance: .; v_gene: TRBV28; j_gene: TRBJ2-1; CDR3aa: CASRSGTSGHEQFF; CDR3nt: TGTGCCAGCAGGTCCGGGACTAGCGGCCATGAGCAGTTCTTC
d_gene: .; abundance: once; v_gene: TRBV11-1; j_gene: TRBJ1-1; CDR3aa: CASSFDPGGQTEAFF; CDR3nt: TGTGCCAGCAGCTTTGACCCCGGGGGTCAAACTGAAGCTTTCTTT
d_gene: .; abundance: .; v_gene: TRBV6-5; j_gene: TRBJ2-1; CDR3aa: CASSNPGLHNEQFF; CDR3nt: TGTGCCAGCAGTAACCCCGGGTTACACAATGAGCAGTTCTTC